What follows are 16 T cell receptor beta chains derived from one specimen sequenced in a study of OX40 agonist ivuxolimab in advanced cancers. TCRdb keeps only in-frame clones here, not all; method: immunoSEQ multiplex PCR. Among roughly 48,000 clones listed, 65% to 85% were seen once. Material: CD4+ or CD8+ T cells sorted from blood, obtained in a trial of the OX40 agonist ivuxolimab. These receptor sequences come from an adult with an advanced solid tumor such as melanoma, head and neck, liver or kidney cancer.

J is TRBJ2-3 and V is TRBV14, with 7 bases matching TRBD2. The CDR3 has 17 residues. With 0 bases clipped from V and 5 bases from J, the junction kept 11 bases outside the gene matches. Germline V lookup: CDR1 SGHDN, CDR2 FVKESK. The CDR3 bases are TGTGCCAGCAGCCAAGATACGGGAGCGGGGACCAAAGATACGCAGTATTTT. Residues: CASSQDTGAGTKDTQYF.

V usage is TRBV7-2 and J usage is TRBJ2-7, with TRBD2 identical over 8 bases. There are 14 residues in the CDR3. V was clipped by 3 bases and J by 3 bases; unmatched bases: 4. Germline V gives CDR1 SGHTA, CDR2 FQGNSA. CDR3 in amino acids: CASSFGGAGYEQYF. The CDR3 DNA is TGTGCCAGCAGCTTCGGGGGGGCCGGCTACGAGCAGTACTTC. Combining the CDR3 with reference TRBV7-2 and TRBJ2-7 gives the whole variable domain GAGVSQSPSNKVTEKGKDVELRCDPISGHTALYWYRQSLGQGLEFLIYFQGNSAPDKSGLPSDRFSAERTGGSVSTLTIQRTQQEDSAVYLCASSFGGAGYEQYFGPGTRLTVT.

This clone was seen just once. CDR3 bases: TGTGCCAACGTGCCTAGACAGGGAGGGCCCTACGAGCAGTACTTC. Translated, it gives CANVPRQGGPYEQYF. The chain uses TRBV6-6 and TRBJ2-7, with D perhaps assigned TRBD1 or TRBD2 (7 bases each). CDR1 and CDR2 (germline): MNHNY, SVGAGI (reference sequence). The CDR3 loop spans 15 amino acids. V gave up 10 bases and J gave up 2 bases, with 21 bases separating them.

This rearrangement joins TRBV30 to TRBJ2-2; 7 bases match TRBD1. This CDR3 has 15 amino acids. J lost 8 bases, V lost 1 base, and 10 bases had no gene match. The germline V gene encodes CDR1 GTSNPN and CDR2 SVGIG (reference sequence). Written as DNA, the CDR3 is TGTGCCTGGAGTGACCGCCCGACAGGGTCTGGGGAGCTGTTTTTT. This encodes CAWSDRPTGSGELFF.

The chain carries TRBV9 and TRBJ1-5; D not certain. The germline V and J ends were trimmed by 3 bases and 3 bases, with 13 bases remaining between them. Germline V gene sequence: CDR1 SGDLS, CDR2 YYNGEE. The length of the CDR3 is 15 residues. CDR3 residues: CASSEQPGNNQPQHF. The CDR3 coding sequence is TGTGCCAGCAGCGAACAACCGGGAAACAATCAGCCCCAGCATTTT.

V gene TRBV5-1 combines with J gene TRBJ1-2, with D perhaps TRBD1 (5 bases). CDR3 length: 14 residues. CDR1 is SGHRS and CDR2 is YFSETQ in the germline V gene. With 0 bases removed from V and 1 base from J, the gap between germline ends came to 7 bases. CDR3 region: CASSLDDSNYGYTF. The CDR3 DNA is TGCGCCAGCAGCTTGGACGACAGTAACTATGGCTACACCTTC.

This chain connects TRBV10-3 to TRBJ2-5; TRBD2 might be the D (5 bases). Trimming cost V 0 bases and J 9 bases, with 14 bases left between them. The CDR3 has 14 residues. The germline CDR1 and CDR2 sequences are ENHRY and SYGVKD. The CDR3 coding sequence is TGTGCCATCAGTGAGTCTACTAGTTTGGAGGCCCAGTACTTC. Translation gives CAISESTSLEAQYF.

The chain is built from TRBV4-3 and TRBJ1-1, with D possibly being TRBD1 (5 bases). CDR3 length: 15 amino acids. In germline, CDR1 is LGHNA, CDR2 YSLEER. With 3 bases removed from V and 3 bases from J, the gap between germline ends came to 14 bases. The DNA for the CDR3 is TGCGCCAGCAGCCAGTCATGGGGGATCGACACTGAAGCTTTCTTT. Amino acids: CASSQSWGIDTEAFF.

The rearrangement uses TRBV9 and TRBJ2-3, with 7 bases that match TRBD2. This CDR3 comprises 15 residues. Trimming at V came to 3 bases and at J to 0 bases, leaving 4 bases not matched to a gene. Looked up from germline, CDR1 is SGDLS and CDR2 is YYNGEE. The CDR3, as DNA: TGTGCCAGCAGCGGCCGGGGGGATAGCACAGATACGCAGTATTTT. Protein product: CASSGRGDSTDTQYF. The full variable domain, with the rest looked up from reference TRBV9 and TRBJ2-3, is DSGVTQTPKHLITATGQRVTLRCSPRSGDLSVYWYQQSLDQGLQFLIQYYNGEERAKGNILERFSAQQFPDLHSELNLSSLELGDSALYFCASSGRGDSTDTQYFGPGTRLTVL.

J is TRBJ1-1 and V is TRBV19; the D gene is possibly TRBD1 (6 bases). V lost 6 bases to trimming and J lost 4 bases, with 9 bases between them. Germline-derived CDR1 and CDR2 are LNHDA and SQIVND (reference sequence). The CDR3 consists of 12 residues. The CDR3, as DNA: TGTGCCAGTAGGCACAGGGCCACTGAAGCTTTCTTT. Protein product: CASRHRATEAFF. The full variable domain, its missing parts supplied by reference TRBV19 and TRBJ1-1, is DGGITQSPKYLFRKEGQNVTLSCEQNLNHDAMYWYRQDPGQGLRLIYYSQIVNDFQKGDIAEGYSVSREKKESFPLTVTSAQKNPTAFYLCASRHRATEAFFGQGTRLTVV.

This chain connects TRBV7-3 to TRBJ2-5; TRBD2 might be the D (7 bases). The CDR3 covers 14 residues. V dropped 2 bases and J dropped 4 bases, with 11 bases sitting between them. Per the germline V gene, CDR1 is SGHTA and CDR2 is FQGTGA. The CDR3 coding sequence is TGTGCCAGCAGCTTAGCGGGGGCGTCAGAGACCCAGTACTTC. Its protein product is CASSLAGASETQYF.

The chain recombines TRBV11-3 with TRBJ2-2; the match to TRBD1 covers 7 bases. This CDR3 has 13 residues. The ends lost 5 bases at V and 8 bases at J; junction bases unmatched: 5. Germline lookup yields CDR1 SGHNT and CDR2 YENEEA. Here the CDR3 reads CASSPGTAGELFF. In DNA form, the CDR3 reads TGTGCCAGCAGCCCGGGGACAGCTGGGGAGCTGTTTTTT.

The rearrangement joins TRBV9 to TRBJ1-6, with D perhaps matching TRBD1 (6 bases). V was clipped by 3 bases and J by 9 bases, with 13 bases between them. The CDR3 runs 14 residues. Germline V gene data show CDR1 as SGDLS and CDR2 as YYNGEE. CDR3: CASSEQGIGSPLHF. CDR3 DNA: TGTGCCAGCAGCGAACAGGGAATTGGTTCACCCCTCCACTTT.

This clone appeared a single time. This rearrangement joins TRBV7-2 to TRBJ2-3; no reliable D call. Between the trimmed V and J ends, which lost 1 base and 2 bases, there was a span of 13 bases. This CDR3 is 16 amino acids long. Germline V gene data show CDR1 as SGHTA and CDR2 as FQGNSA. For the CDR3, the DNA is TGTGCCAGCAGCTTAGAGAGCCTACCCCCCACAGATACGCAGTATTTT. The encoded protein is CASSLESLPPTDTQYF.

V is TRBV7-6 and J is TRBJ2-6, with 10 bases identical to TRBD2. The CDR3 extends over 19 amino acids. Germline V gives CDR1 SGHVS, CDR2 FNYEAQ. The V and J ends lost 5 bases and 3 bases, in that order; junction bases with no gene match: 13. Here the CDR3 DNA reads TGTGCCAGCAGCCCCCGGGGGAGCGGGGGGGCCCTTGGGGCCAACGTCCTGACTTTC. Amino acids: CASSPRGSGGALGANVLTF. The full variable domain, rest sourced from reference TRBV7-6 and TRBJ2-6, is GAGVSQSPRYKVTKRGQDVALRCDPISGHVSLYWYRQALGQGPEFLTYFNYEAQQDKSGLPNDRFSAERPEGSISTLTIQRTEQRDSAMYRCASSPRGSGGALGANVLTFGAGSRLTVL.

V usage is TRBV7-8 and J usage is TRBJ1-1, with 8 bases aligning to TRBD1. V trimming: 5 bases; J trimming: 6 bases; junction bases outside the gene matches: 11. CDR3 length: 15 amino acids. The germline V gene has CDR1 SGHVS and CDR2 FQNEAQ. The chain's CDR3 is CASSTRQGQVAEAFF. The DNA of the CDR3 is TGTGCCAGCAGCACAAGACAGGGGCAAGTAGCTGAAGCTTTCTTT.